A single sample gave rise to the 10 T cell receptor beta chains below, sequenced in a study of T cells in Graves' hyperthyroidism and ophthalmopathy. RNA transcripts served as the template for amplifying TCR beta CDR3 regions. RT-PCR in the first round (using the HTBI primer set) targeted the TCR CDR3. Each CDR3 protein is one row after TCRdb ran MiXCR on the multiplex PCR reads. The sample includes about 360,000 distinct CDR3 sequences, 15% to 18% of them seen just once. Source material: blood. These receptors all stem from a woman younger than 35 with Graves' hyperthyroidism that later progressed to Graves' ophthalmopathy.

This clonotype was seen ten or more times. This rearrangement joins TRBV28 to TRBJ1-1; D possibly corresponds to TRBD1 (5 bases). Trimming removed 7 bases at V and 7 bases at J, with 13 bases between. Germline V CDR1 and CDR2: MDHEN, SYDVKM. CDR3 size: 12 residues. CDR3 sequence (DNA): TGTGCCAGCACCCTAGGGGCTGATGAAGCTTTCTTT. Its translation is CASTLGADEAFF.

This clonotype was seen repeatedly, ten times or more. The rearrangement uses TRBV5-1 and TRBJ2-7; TRBD1 matches at 7 bases. Per the germline V gene, CDR1 is SGHRS and CDR2 is YFSETQ. This CDR3 spans 14 amino acids. The ends lost 0 bases at V and 5 bases at J; junction bases unmatched: 5. CDR3 bases: TGCGCCAGCAGCTTGGAGGGGGCTCGCCACGAGCAGTACTTC. Encoded protein: CASSLEGARHEQYF.

This clonotype was counted at least ten times. V and J are TRBV28 and TRBJ2-1; D not resolved. Trimming took 6 bases from V and 6 from J, leaving 9 bases between them. From germline, CDR1 is MDHEN and CDR2 SYDVKM. There are 12 residues in the CDR3. In DNA, the CDR3 is TGTGCCAGCAGCCTAACCGTCAATGAGCAGTTCTTC. The encoded protein is CASSLTVNEQFF.

This clonotype was seen only a few times. This chain connects TRBV14 to TRBJ2-7; D possibly corresponds to TRBD2 (6 bases). This CDR3 spans 15 amino acids. CDR1 and CDR2 (germline): SGHDN, FVKESK. The ends were cut back, 1 base at V and 2 bases at J, with 12 bases in the middle. CDR3 nucleotide sequence: TGTGCCAGCAGCCAAGCTCCCGGGGGAACCTACGAGCAGTACTTC. Its protein is CASSQAPGGTYEQYF.

V usage is TRBV6-1 and J usage is TRBJ2-3, with D possibly being TRBD1 (9 bases). CDR1 and CDR2 (germline): MNHNS, SASEGT. Trimming took 6 bases from V and 1 from J, leaving 26 bases between them. The CDR3 is 19 amino acids. CDR3 nucleotides: TGTGCCAGCAGCCCGGACAGGGGATTTGCGACTAGCGGCACAGATACGCAGTATTTT. Its protein is CASSPDRGFATSGTDTQYF.

This clonotype occurred many times. The rearrangement links TRBV2 to TRBJ1-4, with D possibly TRBD1 on 6 matching bases. The CDR3 runs to 14 residues. V was cut by 7 bases and J by 3 bases, with 12 bases left in between. Germline V gene data show CDR1 as SNHLY and CDR2 as FYNNEI. CDR3 sequence (DNA): TGTGCCAGCATCTCGGACAGAGCTAATGAAAAACTGTTTTTT. Its translation: CASISDRANEKLFF.

In this sample, this clonotype turned up a few times. Just one base apart from a much larger clone, this may be a read error. The gene calls are TRBV2 and TRBJ2-4; 7 bases match TRBD2. CDR3 length: 15 residues. CDR1 is SNHLY and CDR2 is FYNNEI in the germline V gene. The DNA for the CDR3 is TGTGCCAGCACGGGGATAACAAGGGAGGGAAACACTCAGTACTTC. Residues: CASTGITREGNTQYF.

This clonotype was seen repeatedly, ten times or more. CDR3: CASSQNPGLAGTEQFF. The CDR3 DNA is TGCGCCAGCAGCCAAAATCCGGGACTAGCGGGGACTGAGCAGTTCTTC. J is TRBJ2-1 and V is TRBV4-3; 13 bases are a match to TRBD2. V was clipped by 2 bases and J by 9 bases; unmatched bases: 7. The V gene's germline CDR1 is LGHNA and CDR2 YSLEER. The CDR3 extends over 16 amino acids.

This clonotype has at least ten counts. The chain links TRBV27 to TRBJ2-7; D could derive from TRBD1 or TRBD2 (5 bases each). CDR1 is MNHEY and CDR2 is SMNVEV in the germline V gene (reference sequence). V lost 2 bases to trimming and J lost 5 bases, with 13 bases between them. The CDR3 is made up of 14 amino acids. As DNA, the CDR3 is TGTGCCAGCAGTTTAAGAGGGGTTCTCCACGAGCAGTACTTC. It yields the protein CASSLRGVLHEQYF.

For the CDR3, the DNA is TGTGCCTCGCCAACAGGGGTGAGGGGTTCACCCCTCCACTTT. The encoded protein is CASPTGVRGSPLHF. The chain has TRBV6-2 or TRBV6-3 and TRBJ1-6; the match to TRBD1 covers 7 bases. This CDR3 has 14 residues. V lost 11 bases, J lost 9 bases, and 13 bases stayed unmatched. Looked up from germline, CDR1 is MNHEY and CDR2 is SVGEGT.